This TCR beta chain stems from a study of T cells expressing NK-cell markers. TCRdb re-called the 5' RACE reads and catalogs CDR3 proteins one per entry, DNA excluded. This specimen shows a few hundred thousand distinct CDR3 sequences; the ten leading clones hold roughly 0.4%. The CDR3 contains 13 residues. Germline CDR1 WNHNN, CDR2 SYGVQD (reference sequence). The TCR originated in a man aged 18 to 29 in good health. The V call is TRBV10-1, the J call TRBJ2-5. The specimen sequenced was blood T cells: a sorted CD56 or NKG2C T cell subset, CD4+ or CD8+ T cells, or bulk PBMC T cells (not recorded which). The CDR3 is CASSESADETQYF.